One sample yielded the 31 T cell receptor beta chains listed below, sequenced in a study of shared clonotypes between healthy human individuals. Sequencing used immunoSEQ multiplex PCR; TCRdb keeps in-frame clones, though not all of them. The sample holds some 1 million clones, about three quarters seen once. The sequenced sample was memory CD4+ T cells sorted from blood. Subset noted: CD45RA-negative fraction. The source is a man younger than 30 in good health.

This clone was seen once. The chain combines TRBV7-9 with TRBJ2-1; 10 nucleotides line up with TRBD2. Trimming took 4 bases from V and 9 from J; bases not matched to a gene: 9. The CDR3 totals 15 residues. The V gene's germline CDR1 is SEHNR and CDR2 FQNEAQ (reference sequence). This chain's CDR3 is CASSSSGRASVEQFF. As DNA, the CDR3 is TGTGCCAGCAGCTCCAGCGGGAGGGCCAGTGTTGAGCAGTTCTTC.

The rearrangement joins TRBV7-9 to TRBJ2-3, with D tentatively TRBD2 (6 bases). Per the germline V gene, CDR1 is SEHNR and CDR2 is FQNEAQ (reference sequence). The germline V and J ends were trimmed by 3 bases and 4 bases, with 14 bases remaining between them. The CDR3 covers 15 residues. The CDR3 DNA reads as TGTGCCAGCAGCTTTAGTGGGGGGTTTGCAGATACGCAGTATTTT. Translated, it gives CASSFSGGFADTQYF.

This sequence joins TRBV7-6 and TRBJ1-1; the D is unclear. Per the germline V gene, CDR1 is SGHVS and CDR2 is FNYEAQ. V lost 1 base, J lost 5 bases, and 11 bases lay in between. The CDR3 loop spans 14 amino acids. DNA for the CDR3: TGTGCCAGCAGCTTAGAGGTCGGGGAAACTGAAGCTTTCTTT. Residues: CASSLEVGETEAFF.

Worth noting for this clone: Distinct nucleotide sequences in the sample also encode this CDR3. The chain joins TRBV5-1 to TRBJ2-5, with D unclear. CDR1 is SGHRS and CDR2 is YFSETQ in the germline V gene. Trimming stripped 0 bases from V and 2 bases from J, with 5 bases between. This CDR3 contains 13 residues. CDR3 sequence: CASSLGPQETQYF. DNA of the CDR3: TGCGCCAGCAGCTTGGGACCTCAAGAGACCCAGTACTTC.

V usage is TRBV2 and J usage is TRBJ2-3; D unclear. Germline loops: CDR1 SNHLY, CDR2 FYNNEI. CDR3 length: 14 amino acids. Trimming left V 3 bases short and J 2 bases short, with 9 bases between. CDR3: CASSDSLYTDTQYF. Written as DNA, the CDR3 is TGTGCCAGCAGTGACTCACTGTACACAGATACGCAGTATTTT.

Only one count was recorded for this clone. The chain couples TRBV11-2 to TRBJ2-5, with D possibly being TRBD1 (7 bases). Germline V gives CDR1 SGHAT, CDR2 FQNNGV. V was shortened by 2 bases and J by 9 bases, with 13 bases between the two germline ends. This CDR3 spans 13 amino acids. CDR3 amino acids: CASSLITRGAQYF. The CDR3 DNA reads TGTGCCAGCAGCTTAATAACCAGGGGGGCCCAGTACTTC.

This clone was recorded at least ten times. J is TRBJ1-2 and V is TRBV5-4, with D possibly matching TRBD1 (5 bases). The V end was cut by 4 bases, the J end by 0 bases, with 16 bases between. There are 16 residues in the CDR3. In germline, CDR1 is SGHNT, CDR2 YYREEE (reference sequence). The CDR3 sequence is CASSLRDSVTNYGYTF. The CDR3 DNA reads TGTGCCAGCAGCCTCCGGGACTCAGTTACTAACTATGGCTACACCTTC.

The rearrangement links TRBV11-2 to TRBJ1-6, with D tentatively TRBD1 (5 bases). The V gene lost 5 bases and the J gene lost 0 bases, with 8 bases spanning the gap. Per the germline V gene, CDR1 is SGHAT and CDR2 is FQNNGV. The length of the CDR3 is 15 residues. CDR3 in DNA: TGTGCCAGCAGCACGGGACTCTCCTATAATTCACCCCTCCACTTT. Translated: CASSTGLSYNSPLHF.

The CDR3 region is CASSIKGSEQYF. In DNA form, the CDR3 reads TGTGCCAGTAGTATCAAGGGCAGCGAGCAGTACTTC. The rearrangement links TRBV19 to TRBJ2-7; D is unresolved. CDR3 length equals 12 residues. Trimming left V 3 bases short and J 6 bases short, with 9 bases between. Germline V CDR1 and CDR2: LNHDA, SQIVND (reference sequence).

This rearrangement joins TRBV10-3 to TRBJ1-5; D possibly corresponds to TRBD1 (6 bases). The CDR3 contains 19 residues. Per the germline V gene, CDR1 is ENHRY and CDR2 is SYGVKD. V was trimmed by 3 bases and J by 0 bases, leaving 21 bases between them. The CDR3 here is CAISDPFLGQGNSNQPQHF. The CDR3 DNA reads TGTGCCATCAGTGACCCCTTCCTGGGGCAGGGGAATAGCAATCAGCCCCAGCATTTT.

This clone has only a few counts. This chain uses TRBV4-1 with TRBJ2-7; unclear D gene. V was cut by 0 bases and J by 4 bases, with 10 bases left in between. The CDR3 is 14 amino acids. Germline CDR1 and CDR2: MGHRA and YSYEKL. The CDR3 DNA is TGCGCCAGCAGCCAAGATCTCGGACCGTACGAGCAGTACTTC. Its protein product is CASSQDLGPYEQYF.

Regarding this clone: Other DNA sequences in this specimen translate into the identical CDR3. The V gene is TRBV18, the J gene TRBJ1-1; D unresolved. The CDR3 sequence is 14 residues long. The ends were cut back, 0 bases at V and 1 base at J, with 6 bases in the middle. Germline V gene lookup returns CDR1 KGHSH and CDR2 LQKENI. Written as DNA, the CDR3 is TGTGCCAGCTCACCACCAAAGGGGAACACTGAAGCTTTCTTT. Translation gives CASSPPKGNTEAFF.

The chain combines TRBV19 with TRBJ1-1; 7 bases match TRBD1. Germline CDR1 LNHDA, CDR2 SQIVND (reference sequence). The length of the CDR3 is 13 residues. The trim removed 4 bases at V and 5 bases at J, leaving 4 bases unmatched. In nucleotides, the CDR3 is TGTGCCAGTAGTAGCACAGGGGTGACTGAAGCTTTCTTT. Protein sequence: CASSSTGVTEAFF.

V and J are TRBV28 and TRBJ2-7, with TRBD2 matching 12 bases. Germline CDR1 and CDR2: MDHEN and SYDVKM. V lost 6 bases and J lost 1; bases outside the gene matches: 4. The CDR3 loop spans 15 amino acids. CDR3 sequence reads: CASSHGLAGSYEQYF. CDR3 DNA: TGTGCCAGCAGCCATGGACTAGCGGGGTCCTACGAGCAGTACTTC.

This clone has more than one count but fewer than ten. The chain carries TRBV4-3 and TRBJ2-7; possibly TRBD1 for D (5 bases). The V end lost 0 bases, the J end lost 1 base, and 10 bases lay between the germline ends. Germline lookup yields CDR1 LGHNA and CDR2 YSLEER. The length of the CDR3 is 15 residues. The CDR3 here is CASSQDRVVSYEQYF. CDR3 nucleotides: TGCGCCAGCAGCCAAGACAGGGTTGTGTCCTACGAGCAGTACTTC.

The J gene is TRBJ2-5, the V gene TRBV29-1; the D gene is possibly TRBD2 (5 bases). CDR1 SQVTM and CDR2 ANQGSEA come from the germline V gene. The CDR3 loop spans 14 amino acids. V gave up 1 base and J gave up 1 base, with 10 bases separating them. The CDR3 DNA reads as TGCAGCGTTGAAGGTGGTGCGGGCCAAGAGACCCAGTACTTC. As protein: CSVEGGAGQETQYF.

This sequence joins TRBV7-2 and TRBJ2-7; 7 nucleotides line up with TRBD1. V was clipped by 1 base and J by 0 bases; unmatched bases: 15. CDR1 is SGHTA and CDR2 is FQGNSA in the germline V gene. The CDR3 covers 19 residues. The CDR3 DNA reads TGTGCCAGCAGCTTAGGCGGGCGCCGGACAGGAGTCTACTCCTACGAGCAGTACTTC. The encoded protein is CASSLGGRRTGVYSYEQYF.

Here the CDR3 reads CASSLRQGHNSPLHF. In DNA, the CDR3 is TGTGCCAGTAGTCTCCGACAGGGGCATAATTCACCCCTCCACTTT. The chain combines TRBV19 with TRBJ1-6; 8 bases align to TRBD1. The junction had 5 bases not matched to a gene; V was cut back by 5 bases and J by 5 bases. Germline-derived CDR1 and CDR2 are LNHDA and SQIVND (reference sequence). The CDR3 runs to 15 residues.

This clone was counted a single time. V usage is TRBV2 and J usage is TRBJ2-2, with a tentative D call TRBD2 (6 bases). The CDR3 loop spans 14 amino acids. V dropped 3 bases and J dropped 1 base, with 6 bases sitting between them. CDR1 is SNHLY and CDR2 is FYNNEI in the germline V gene. The CDR3 sequence: CASSERENTGELFF. CDR3 in DNA: TGTGCCAGCAGTGAGCGGGAGAACACCGGGGAGCTGTTTTTT. The complete variable domain, with remaining parts taken from reference TRBV2 and TRBJ2-2, reads EPEVTQTPSHQVTQMGQEVILRCVPISNHLYFYWYRQILGQKVEFLVSFYNNEISEKSEIFDDQFSVERPDGSNFTLKIRSTKLEDSAMYFCASSERENTGELFFGEGSRLTVL.

About this clone: Other DNA sequences in the sample encode the same CDR3. This chain joins TRBV29-1 and TRBJ1-2; D call uncertain. Germline CDR1 reads SQVTM; CDR2 reads ANQGSEA. There are 13 residues in the CDR3. V lost 4 bases and J lost 5, with 14 bases in between. The CDR3 region is CSVAPGVGYGYTF. As DNA, the CDR3 is TGCAGCGTTGCCCCCGGGGTTGGATATGGCTACACCTTC.

The V and J genes are TRBV6-1 and TRBJ2-1; D assignment may be TRBD1 or TRBD2 (5 bases each). CDR3 size: 15 residues. Germline V gene lookup returns CDR1 MNHNS and CDR2 SASEGT. Deletions cut 8 bases from V and 3 bases from J, with 17 bases between. CDR3 bases: TGTGCCAGCCTGATAGGGGTCGGACTCTACAATGAGCAGTTCTTC. Its translation is CASLIGVGLYNEQFF.

The J gene is TRBJ1-2, the V gene TRBV2, with 7 bases that match TRBD1. The CDR3 contains 15 residues. Trimming removed 4 bases from V and 7 bases from J; junction bases left unmatched: 12. Germline CDR1 is SNHLY and CDR2 is FYNNEI. The CDR3 nucleotides are TGTGCCAGCAGTGGTTGGAAGGGGGCAGGATCTGGCTACACCTTC. Translated, it gives CASSGWKGAGSGYTF.

The rearrangement joins TRBV9 to TRBJ1-6; no definite D call. Germline CDR1 and CDR2: SGDLS and YYNGEE. The CDR3 consists of 13 residues. The V end was cut by 0 bases, the J end by 6 bases, with 4 bases between. The CDR3 sequence is CASSVEVNSPLHF. The CDR3 DNA is TGTGCCAGCAGCGTAGAGGTTAATTCACCCCTCCACTTT.

The V and J genes are TRBV10-2 and TRBJ1-1; D uncertain. V gave up 1 base and J gave up 3 bases, with 6 bases separating them. CDR1 is WSHSY, CDR2 SAAADI, per germline. The CDR3 sequence is 13 residues long. The CDR3 sequence is CASSEWAYTEAFF. The CDR3 DNA sequence: TGCGCCAGCAGTGAGTGGGCTTACACTGAAGCTTTCTTT.

This rearrangement joins TRBV7-8 to TRBJ2-1, with 11 bases fitting TRBD2. The CDR3 is made up of 16 amino acids. The junction had 7 bases not matched to a gene; V was cut back by 5 bases and J by 4 bases. Germline-derived CDR1 and CDR2 are SGHVS and FQNEAQ. The chain's CDR3 is CASSATGTSGYNEQFF. The CDR3 DNA is TGTGCCAGCAGCGCCACCGGGACTAGCGGATACAATGAGCAGTTCTTC.

V gene TRBV7-8 combines with J gene TRBJ2-7, with 7 bases aligning to TRBD1. The CDR3 extends over 15 amino acids. V trimming: 1 base; J trimming: 3 bases; junction bases outside the gene matches: 6. The germline V gene encodes CDR1 SGHVS and CDR2 FQNEAQ. DNA for the CDR3: TGTGCCAGCAGCTTAGAACCGGGACAGAACTACGAGCAGTACTTC. This translates into CASSLEPGQNYEQYF.

The rearrangement links TRBV5-1 to TRBJ1-3, with no clear D. V was pared by 1 base and J by 4 bases, with 12 bases between. CDR3 length equals 15 residues. Germline assignment: CDR1 SGHRS and CDR2 YFSETQ. Here the CDR3 DNA reads TGCGCCAGCAGCTTGCTAGGGTCAGGCGGAAACACCATATATTTT. Protein product: CASSLLGSGGNTIYF. The complete variable domain, with remaining parts taken from reference TRBV5-1 and TRBJ1-3, reads KAGVTQTPRYLIKTRGQQVTLSCSPISGHRSVSWYQQTPGQGLQFLFEYFSETQRNKGNFPGRFSGRQFSNSRSEMNVSTLELGDSALYLCASSLLGSGGNTIYFGEGSWLTVV.

As to this clone: This sample includes further DNA sequences coding for the same CDR3. The chain has TRBV7-2 and TRBJ2-5; D not certain. The CDR3 has 14 amino acids. CDR1 and CDR2 from the germline V gene are SGHTA and FQGNSA. Trimming removed 5 bases from V and 1 base from J, with 11 bases in between. Here the CDR3 reads CASSPRWSQETQYF. The CDR3 DNA reads TGTGCCAGCAGCCCCCGCTGGAGCCAAGAGACCCAGTACTTC.

The chain employs TRBV19 and TRBJ1-4, with D possibly being TRBD1 (6 bases). Germline V lookup: CDR1 LNHDA, CDR2 SQIVND (reference sequence). The V end lost 9 bases, the J end lost 7 bases, and 15 bases lay between the germline ends. The CDR3 totals 13 residues. CDR3 nucleotide sequence: TGTGCCAGCGCCGGGACAAGCTCTGAAAAACTGTTTTTT. This encodes CASAGTSSEKLFF. Looking up the rest from reference TRBV19 and TRBJ1-4 gives the full variable domain: DGGITQSPKYLFRKEGQNVTLSCEQNLNHDAMYWYRQDPGQGLRLIYYSQIVNDFQKGDIAEGYSVSREKKESFPLTVTSAQKNPTAFYLCASAGTSSEKLFFGSGTQLSVL.

The CDR3 bases are TGCGCCAGCAGCATAGGGTTAGGGCAGTTCTTC. Its translation is CASSIGLGQFF. The chain couples TRBV5-1 to TRBJ2-1; D ambiguous. Germline V gene sequence: CDR1 SGHRS, CDR2 YFSETQ. The CDR3 length is 11 residues. Trimming removed 4 bases from V and 12 bases from J, with 11 bases in between.

The gene calls are TRBV6-5 and TRBJ2-1, with 7 bases identical to TRBD2. Trimming removed 5 bases from V and 4 bases from J; junction bases left unmatched: 8. The germline gives CDR1 MNHEY, CDR2 SVGAGI. The CDR3 totals 15 residues. CDR3 in amino acids: CASSPRGGNYNEQFF. The CDR3 DNA reads as TGTGCCAGCAGTCCCCGGGGAGGGAATTACAATGAGCAGTTCTTC.